Sequencing of this T cell receptor (beta chain) was carried out in a study of cytomegalovirus exposure and HLA in healthy donors. Each donor was healthy, and each was a bone marrow donor. Amplification used 60 Vbeta primers and 13 Jbeta primers. Libraries were prepared by immunoSEQ multiplex PCR; TCRdb keeps only in-frame clonotypes and omits some of them. The table records 90,000 to 150,000 clones, 77% of them present only once. Germline V gene data show CDR1 as SNHLY and CDR2 as FYNNEI. The V end was cut by 4 bases, the J end by 2 bases, with 11 bases between. This CDR3 spans 14 amino acids. V and J are TRBV2 and TRBJ2-5; weak D call: TRBD2 (6 bases). This TCR was recovered from a man between 40 and 49 years old in good health and CMV-seropositive. The source material was PBMCs. CDR3: CASSAQAGQETQYF. The CDR3 nucleotides are TGTGCCAGCAGTGCCCAGGCGGGGCAAGAGACCCAGTACTTC.